The source of this T cell receptor beta chain is a study of blood T cell repertoires in COVID-19 (TCRdb year 2020). For context, the study as a whole: Collaborator samples came from the United States, Italy and Spain and covered acute and convalescent phases of COVID-19. The material from the prospective study consisted of cDNA or gDNA derived from T cells, B-cell-depleted T cells, or PBMCs. Subjects who had been exposed to COVID-19, were actively infected with it, or had recovered from it provided the deeply sampled blood TCRbeta repertoires that made up the dataset. The repertoires were made available in a free public database intended to serve as a resource for research on the immune response to SARS-CoV-2. The samples were drawn from two sources: the first 160 participants of the ongoing ImmuneRACE study, and about 1,300 subjects contributed by 6 global collaborators. The sample metadata nearly always contained a de-identified subject ID, COVID-19 status, age in years and sex. Where HLA class I and class II types were available, the types were taken from metadata supplied by the sample provider, not from assay-based typing. General conclusions and limits of the study: Clinical and demographic metadata were provided uncurated, with the amount varying by source and participant.

Only a few counts were recorded for this clone. The specificity of this receptor is unknown. Base-call qualities are not available, and no considerably larger clone is one nucleotide away. Whole blood was collected in K2EDTA tubes by collaborating institutions according to the institutions' own protocols. For TCRbeta analysis, collaborators shipped samples in one of three forms: frozen whole blood, isolated PBMCs, or DNA extracted from either of those sample types. The immunoSEQ Assay, a bias-controlled multiplex PCR, was used to amplify TCRbeta CDR3 regions from genomic DNA. Per the authors' processing: The number of nucleated cells in each sample was estimated from the amplification of reference gene primers within the assay. To quantify the absolute abundance of each unique TCRbeta CDR3 rearrangement, sequence reads were collapsed and filtered. Productive Simpson clonality was computed per sample as the square root of Simpson's diversity index over productive rearrangements. As stored in TCRdb, this immuneACCESS dataset retains in-frame rearrangements with V and J assigned. A fraction of the clones does not appear; measured against another copy, unresolved V genes explain less than half of the discrepancy, and the remainder lacks a known reason. D and trimming come from the DNA, and the V and J calls and clone size come from that table. For this sample there are 35,000 to 45,000 clones; nearly 90% appear just once. The ten largest clonotypes hold less than 3% of the sample.

Looking up the germline V gene yields CDR1 MRHNA and CDR2 SNTAGT. The CDR3 covers 15 residues, taking in both the cysteine and the phenylalanine. Only the CDR3 DNA is retained, 45 bases long and in frame from the first base. The germline V end is reduced by 6 bases and the J end by 6 bases; junction bases left unmatched: 8. The chain is assembled from TRBV6-4 and TRBJ2-1, and TRBD1 matches 10 of the central bases. The TCR comes from a man in his fifties or sixties with active COVID-19. Source material: peripheral blood. The CDR3 region reads CASSTGTGEVNEQFF. The DNA is as follows: TGTGCCAGCAGCACCGGGACAGGGGAAGTCAATGAGCAGTTCTTC.